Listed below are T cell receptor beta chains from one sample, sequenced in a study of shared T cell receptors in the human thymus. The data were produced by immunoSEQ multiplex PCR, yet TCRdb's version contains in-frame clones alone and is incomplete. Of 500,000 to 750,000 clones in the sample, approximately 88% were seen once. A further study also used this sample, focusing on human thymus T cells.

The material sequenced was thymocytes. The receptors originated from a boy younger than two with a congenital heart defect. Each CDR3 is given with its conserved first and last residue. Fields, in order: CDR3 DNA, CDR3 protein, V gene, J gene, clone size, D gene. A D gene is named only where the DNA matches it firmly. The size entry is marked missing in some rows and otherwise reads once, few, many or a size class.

TGTGCCAGTAGACCAGGGGGTAGCAATCAGCCCCAGCATTTT	CASRPGGSNQPQHF	TRBV19	TRBJ1-5	.	TRBD1
TGTGCCAGCAGTCCCGCGGGGGCGGGAAATCAGCCCCAGCATTTT	CASSPAGAGNQPQHF	TRBV28	TRBJ1-5	.	.
TGCGCCACCTTGAGGGCTAGCGGGAGGGCCGGGGTGAGGACAGATACGCAGTATTTT	CATLRASGRAGVRTDTQYF	TRBV10-2	TRBJ2-3	.	TRBD2
TGTGCCAGCAGCTTAATCCGGGACAGGGCCTACGAGCAGTACTTC	CASSLIRDRAYEQYF	TRBV7-9	TRBJ2-7	.	TRBD1
TGTGCCAGCAGCCAATTTGGTCTAGCGGCCAACAATGAGCAGTTCTTC	CASSQFGLAANNEQFF	TRBV4-2	TRBJ2-1	.	TRBD2
TGTGCCAGCAGCCCCATCCCGGGACTAGCGATCAGCTCCTACAATGAGCAGTTCTTC	CASSPIPGLAISSYNEQFF	TRBV6-7	TRBJ2-1	.	TRBD2
TGCGCCAGCAGCCAGATTAGCGGGAGCGGAGATACGCAGTATTTT	CASSQISGSGDTQYF	TRBV4-1	TRBJ2-3	.	TRBD2
TGTGCCAGCAGTTTAACCGGGACAGGGGAGTACGAGCAGTACTTC	CASSLTGTGEYEQYF	TRBV28	TRBJ2-7	.	TRBD1
TGTGCCAGCAGCCAAAGAACGACAGATAGAAATCAGCCCCAGCATTTT	CASSQRTTDRNQPQHF	TRBV14	TRBJ1-5	.	.
TGTGCCAGCAGCCAAGAAACAACTAGCGGGAGGGCCAAGAATGAGCAGTTCTTC	CASSQETTSGRAKNEQFF	TRBV4-2	TRBJ2-1	.	TRBD2
TGTGCCAGTAGCGTCGAGGTGGTTTCAAGCTACGAGCAGTACTTC	CASSVEVVSSYEQYF	TRBV19	TRBJ2-7	.	.
TGTGCCAGCAGCGGACCCACTAGCGGGGGGAATGAGCAGTTCTTC	CASSGPTSGGNEQFF	TRBV6-6	TRBJ2-1	.	TRBD2
TGTGCCAGTAGTACCTCGGCGGGAGGCACCTACGAGCAGTACTTC	CASSTSAGGTYEQYF	TRBV19	TRBJ2-7	.	TRBD2
TGTGCCTGGAGTGTAAGCGCAGGGGGCAATCAGCCCCAGCATTTT	CAWSVSAGGNQPQHF	TRBV30	TRBJ1-5	.	.
TGCGCCAGCAGCCCCCGGGACAAGACCTACAATGAGCAGTTCTTC	CASSPRDKTYNEQFF	TRBV5-1	TRBJ2-1	.	.
TGTGCCAGCGGAGGGGGCAGTGAAGCTTTCTTT	CASGGGSEAFF	TRBV27	TRBJ1-1	.	TRBD1
TGTGCCAGCACTAAGACAGGGGCTGGGGATACGCAGTATTTT	CASTKTGAGDTQYF	TRBV2	TRBJ2-3	.	TRBD1
TGTGCCAGCAGCCCAGGGACAGGGGGCTTCGAAGCTTTCTTT	CASSPGTGGFEAFF	TRBV7-6	TRBJ1-1	.	TRBD1
TGTGCCAGCAGCCCCGGTACGGGAGGGCCCCCATACAATGAGCAGTTCTTC	CASSPGTGGPPYNEQFF	TRBV9	TRBJ2-1	once	TRBD2
TGTGCCAGCAGCTTGGCCGGACAAGTAGACACCATATATTTT	CASSLAGQVDTIYF	TRBV7-8	TRBJ1-3	.	.
TGTGCCAGCAGCCCCCCATCGAATCTTGGACATTGGAACACTGAAGCTTTCTTT	CASSPPSNLGHWNTEAFF	TRBV13	TRBJ1-1	few	.
TGTGCCAGCAGGTTACAGGGGCGCGGGACCCAGTACTTC	CASRLQGRGTQYF	TRBV6-5	TRBJ2-5	.	TRBD1
TGTGCCAGCAGCAAGCCGGTAGGGACTAGCTACATACCATACGAGCAGTACTTC	CASSKPVGTSYIPYEQYF	TRBV11-2	TRBJ2-7	.	TRBD2
TGCAGCGTAAGGGGGGGGCTTAGCTCCTACAATGAGCAGTTCTTC	CSVRGGLSSYNEQFF	TRBV29-1	TRBJ2-1	.	.
TGTGCCAGCAGCCCGGGACAGGTAGCGGGAGGGCCTCAAGGCAATGAGCAGTTCTTC	CASSPGQVAGGPQGNEQFF	TRBV5-8	TRBJ2-1	.	TRBD2
TGTGCCAGCAGCCTCCAGACAGCGGGTCCCTTCTACGAGCAGTACTTC	CASSLQTAGPFYEQYF	TRBV5-6	TRBJ2-7	.	.
TGTGCCAGCAGCTTAACGGGGGACAGGGAGGACACCATATATTTT	CASSLTGDREDTIYF	TRBV7-3	TRBJ1-3	.	TRBD1
TGTGCCAGCAGTTACTCGAACAGGGGGCAGAGTGAAAAACTGTTTTTT	CASSYSNRGQSEKLFF	TRBV6-5	TRBJ1-4	.	TRBD1
TGCAGCGCCCTGAGGGGGGCGGGGGTCCAAGAGACCCAGTACTTC	CSALRGAGVQETQYF	TRBV29-1	TRBJ2-5	once	.
TGTGCCGGCTGGGGACTAGCGAACAATGAGCAGTTCTTC	CAGWGLANNEQFF	TRBV2	TRBJ2-1	.	TRBD2
TGTGCCAGCAGTTTTGGATTCCAAGGAGGCCACTACAATGAGCAGTTCTTC	CASSFGFQGGHYNEQFF	TRBV28	TRBJ2-1	.	.
TGTGCCAGCAAAGGACAAGGTGGATTCACTGAAGCTTTCTTT	CASKGQGGFTEAFF	TRBV27	TRBJ1-1	.	.
TGTGCCAGCAGCGCCCCCGGGACAGGGGGCTACGAGCAGTACTTC	CASSAPGTGGYEQYF	TRBV9	TRBJ2-7	.	TRBD1
TGTGCCCCCCCCCGGACTAGCGGGCCTGAGCAGTTCTTC	CAPPRTSGPEQFF	TRBV7-6	TRBJ2-1	.	TRBD2
TGTGCCAGCAGCCCCTCGGGACTAGCTCCAGACGTTACGCAGTATTTT	CASSPSGLAPDVTQYF	TRBV14	TRBJ2-3	.	TRBD2